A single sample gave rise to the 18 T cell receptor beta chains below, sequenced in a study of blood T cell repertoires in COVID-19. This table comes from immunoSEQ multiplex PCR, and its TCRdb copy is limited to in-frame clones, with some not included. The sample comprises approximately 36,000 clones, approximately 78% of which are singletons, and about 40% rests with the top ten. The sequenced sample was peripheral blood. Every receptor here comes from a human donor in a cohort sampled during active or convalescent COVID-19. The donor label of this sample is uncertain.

CDR3 in amino acids: CASSQEIQGGTEAFF. DNA of the CDR3: TGCGCCAGCAGCCAAGAGATCCAGGGTGGAACTGAAGCTTTCTTT. This chain links TRBV4-1 with TRBJ1-1; D may be TRBD1 (5 bases). This CDR3 region has 15 residues. Trimming took 0 bases from V and 5 from J, leaving 13 bases between them. Germline CDR1 reads MGHRA; CDR2 reads YSYEKL.

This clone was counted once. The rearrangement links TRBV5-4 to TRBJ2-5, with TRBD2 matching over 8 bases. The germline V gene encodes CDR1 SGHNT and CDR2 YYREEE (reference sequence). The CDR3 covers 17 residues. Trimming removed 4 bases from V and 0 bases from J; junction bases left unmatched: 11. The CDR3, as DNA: TGTGCCAGCAGCCCACCCCCCGCGGGAGGCAACCAAGAGACCCAGTACTTC. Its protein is CASSPPPAGGNQETQYF.

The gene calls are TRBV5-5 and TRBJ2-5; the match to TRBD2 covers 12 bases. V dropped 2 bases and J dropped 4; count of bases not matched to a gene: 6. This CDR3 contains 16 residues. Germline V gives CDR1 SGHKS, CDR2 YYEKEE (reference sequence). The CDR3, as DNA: TGTGCCAGCAGCTTCTCTAGCGGGAGGGAGGGAGAGACCCAGTACTTC. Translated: CASSFSSGREGETQYF. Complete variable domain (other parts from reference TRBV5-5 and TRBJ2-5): DAGVTQSPTHLIKTRGQQVTLRCSPISGHKSVSWYQQVLGQGPQFIFQYYEKEERGRGNFPDRFSARQFPNYSSELNVNALLLGDSALYLCASSFSSGREGETQYFGPGTRLLVL.

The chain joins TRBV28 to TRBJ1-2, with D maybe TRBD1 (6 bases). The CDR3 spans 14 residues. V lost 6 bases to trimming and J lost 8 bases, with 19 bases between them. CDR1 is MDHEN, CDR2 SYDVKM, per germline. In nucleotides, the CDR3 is TGTGCCAGCAGCTTACTACAGGGCGCCGAGGGCTACACCTTC. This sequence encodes CASSLLQGAEGYTF.

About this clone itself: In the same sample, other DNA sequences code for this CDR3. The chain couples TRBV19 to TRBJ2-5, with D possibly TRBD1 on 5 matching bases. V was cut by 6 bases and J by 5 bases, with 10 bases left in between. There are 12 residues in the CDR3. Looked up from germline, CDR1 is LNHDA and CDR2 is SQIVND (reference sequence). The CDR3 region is CASRQSGETQYF. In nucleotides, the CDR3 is TGTGCCAGTAGGCAATCAGGGGAGACCCAGTACTTC.

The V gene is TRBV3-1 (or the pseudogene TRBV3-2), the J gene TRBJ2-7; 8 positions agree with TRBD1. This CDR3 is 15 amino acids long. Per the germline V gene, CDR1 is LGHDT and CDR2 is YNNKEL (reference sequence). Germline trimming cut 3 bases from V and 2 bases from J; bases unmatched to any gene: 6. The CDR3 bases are TGTGCCAGCAGCCAGGCCGGGACAGGCCCCTACGAGCAGTACTTC. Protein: CASSQAGTGPYEQYF.

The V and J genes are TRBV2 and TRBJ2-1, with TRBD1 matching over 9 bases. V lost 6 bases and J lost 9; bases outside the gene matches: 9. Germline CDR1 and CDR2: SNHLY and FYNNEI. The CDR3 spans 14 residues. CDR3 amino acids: CASRAGQGYGEQFF. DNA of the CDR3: TGTGCCAGCAGAGCCGGACAGGGGTATGGTGAGCAGTTCTTC.

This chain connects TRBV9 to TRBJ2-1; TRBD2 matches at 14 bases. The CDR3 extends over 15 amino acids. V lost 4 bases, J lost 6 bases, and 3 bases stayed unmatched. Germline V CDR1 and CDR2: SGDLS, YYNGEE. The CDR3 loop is CASSMTSGRANEQFF. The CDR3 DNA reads TGTGCCAGCAGCATGACTAGCGGGAGGGCCAATGAGCAGTTCTTC.

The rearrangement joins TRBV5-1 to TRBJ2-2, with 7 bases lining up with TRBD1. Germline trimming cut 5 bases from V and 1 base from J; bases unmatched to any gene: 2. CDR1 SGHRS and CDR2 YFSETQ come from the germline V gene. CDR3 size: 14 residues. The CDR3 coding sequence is TGCGCCAGCAGAAGGACAGGGAACACCGGGGAGCTGTTTTTT. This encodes CASRRTGNTGELFF.

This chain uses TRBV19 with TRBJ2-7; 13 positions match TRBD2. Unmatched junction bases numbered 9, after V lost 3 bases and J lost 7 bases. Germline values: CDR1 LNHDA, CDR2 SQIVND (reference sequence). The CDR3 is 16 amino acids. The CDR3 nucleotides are TGTGCCAGTAGTATCCCCGGGACTAGCGGGACTGTTGAGCAGTACTTC. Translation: CASSIPGTSGTVEQYF.

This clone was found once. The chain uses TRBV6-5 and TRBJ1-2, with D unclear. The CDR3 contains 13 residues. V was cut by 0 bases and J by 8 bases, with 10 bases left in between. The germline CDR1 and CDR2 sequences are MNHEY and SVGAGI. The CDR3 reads CASSYSISVGYTF. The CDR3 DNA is TGTGCCAGCAGTTACTCGATATCAGTCGGCTACACCTTC.

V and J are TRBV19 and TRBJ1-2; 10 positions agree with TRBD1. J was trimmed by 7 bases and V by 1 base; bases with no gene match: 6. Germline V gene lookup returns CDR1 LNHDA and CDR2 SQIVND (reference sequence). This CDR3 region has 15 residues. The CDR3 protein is CASSIVGQGESGYTF. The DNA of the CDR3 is TGTGCCAGTAGTATAGTAGGACAGGGGGAAAGTGGCTACACCTTC. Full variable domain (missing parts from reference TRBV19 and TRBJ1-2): DGGITQSPKYLFRKEGQNVTLSCEQNLNHDAMYWYRQDPGQGLRLIYYSQIVNDFQKGDIAEGYSVSREKKESFPLTVTSAQKNPTAFYLCASSIVGQGESGYTFGSGTRLTVV.

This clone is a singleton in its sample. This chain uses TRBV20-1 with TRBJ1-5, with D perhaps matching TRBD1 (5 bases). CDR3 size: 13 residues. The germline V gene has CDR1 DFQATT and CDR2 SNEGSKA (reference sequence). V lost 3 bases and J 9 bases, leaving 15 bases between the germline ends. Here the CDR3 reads CSASLGPGGPQHF. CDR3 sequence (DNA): TGCAGTGCTAGTTTGGGGCCCGGCGGGCCCCAGCATTTT.

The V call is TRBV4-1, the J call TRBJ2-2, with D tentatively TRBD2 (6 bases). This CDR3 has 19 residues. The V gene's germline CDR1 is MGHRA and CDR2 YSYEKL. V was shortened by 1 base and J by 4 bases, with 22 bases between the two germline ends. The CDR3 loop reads CASSQGRGMGGTITGELFF. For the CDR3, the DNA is TGCGCCAGCAGCCAAGGACGGGGAATGGGGGGAACAATCACCGGGGAGCTGTTTTTT.

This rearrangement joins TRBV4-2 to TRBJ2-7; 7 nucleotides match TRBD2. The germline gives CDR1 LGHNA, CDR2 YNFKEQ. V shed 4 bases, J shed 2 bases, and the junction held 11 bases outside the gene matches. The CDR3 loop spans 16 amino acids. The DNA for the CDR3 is TGTGCCAGCAGCCGCTCCACGGGGAGCGGGACCTACGAGCAGTACTTC. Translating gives CASSRSTGSGTYEQYF.

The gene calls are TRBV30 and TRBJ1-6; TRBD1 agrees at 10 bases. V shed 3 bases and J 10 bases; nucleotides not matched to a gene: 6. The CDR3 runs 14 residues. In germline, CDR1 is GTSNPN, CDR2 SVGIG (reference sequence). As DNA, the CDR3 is TGTGCCTGGAGATGGACAGGGGGTGGGTCACCCCTCCACTTT. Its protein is CAWRWTGGGSPLHF. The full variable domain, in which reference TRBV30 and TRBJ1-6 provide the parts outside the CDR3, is SQTIHQWPATLVQPVGSPLSLECTVEGTSNPNLYWYRQAAGRGLQLLFYSVGIGQISSEVPQNLSASRPQDRQFILSSKKLLLSDSGFYLCAWRWTGGGSPLHFGNGTRLTVT.

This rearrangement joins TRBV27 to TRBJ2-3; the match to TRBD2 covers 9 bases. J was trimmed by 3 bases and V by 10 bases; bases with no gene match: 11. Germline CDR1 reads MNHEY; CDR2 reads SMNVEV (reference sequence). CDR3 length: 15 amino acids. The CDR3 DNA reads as TGTGCCACCAAACGCGGGAGGGCCGGTACAGATACGCAGTATTTT. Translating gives CATKRGRAGTDTQYF.

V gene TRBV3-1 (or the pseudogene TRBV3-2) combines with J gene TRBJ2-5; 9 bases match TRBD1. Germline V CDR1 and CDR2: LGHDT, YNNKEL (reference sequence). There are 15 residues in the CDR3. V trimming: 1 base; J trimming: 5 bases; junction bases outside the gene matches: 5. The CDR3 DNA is TGTGCCAGCAGCCAAGGGACAGGGGTCGGGGAGACCCAGTACTTC. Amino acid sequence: CASSQGTGVGETQYF.